This paragraph reports one T cell receptor beta chain. This record comes from a study of blood T cell repertoires in COVID-19. TCRdb's table, derived via immunoSEQ multiplex PCR, lists solely in-frame clones and lacks some. The sample holds 30,000 to 40,000 clones; around 88% are singletons and the top ten take about 5%. This CDR3 spans 15 amino acids. CDR1 is MNHEY and CDR2 is SVGAGI in the germline V gene. Trimming cost V 5 bases and J 2 bases, with 16 bases left between them. The sequencing input was peripheral blood. The gene calls are TRBV6-5 and TRBJ2-7; maybe TRBD1 (6 bases). This TCR was recovered from a woman in her 70s with active COVID-19. CDR3 in amino acids: CASSLRRQATYEQYF. The CDR3 coding sequence is TGTGCCAGCAGTCTCCGGCGACAGGCTACCTACGAGCAGTACTTC.